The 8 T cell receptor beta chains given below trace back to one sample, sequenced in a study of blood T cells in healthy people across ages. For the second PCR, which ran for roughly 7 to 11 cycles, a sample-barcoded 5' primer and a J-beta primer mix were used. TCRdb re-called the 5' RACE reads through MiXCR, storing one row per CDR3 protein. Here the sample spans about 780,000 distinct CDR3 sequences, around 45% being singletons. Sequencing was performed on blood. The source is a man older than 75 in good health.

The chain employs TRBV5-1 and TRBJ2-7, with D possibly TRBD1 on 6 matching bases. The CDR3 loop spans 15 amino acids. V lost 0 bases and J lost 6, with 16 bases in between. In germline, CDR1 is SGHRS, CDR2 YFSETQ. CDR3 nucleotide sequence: TGCGCCAGCAGCTTGGGAACTAGACAGGAAGCCGAGCAGTACTTC. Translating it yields CASSLGTRQEAEQYF.

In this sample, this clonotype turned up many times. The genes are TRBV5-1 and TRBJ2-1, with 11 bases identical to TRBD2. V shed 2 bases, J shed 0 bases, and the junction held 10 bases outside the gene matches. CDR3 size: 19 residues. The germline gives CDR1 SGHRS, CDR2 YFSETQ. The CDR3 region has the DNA TGCGCCAGCAGCTTAATACCGGGACTAGCGGAAAGCTCCTACAATGAGCAGTTCTTC. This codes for CASSLIPGLAESSYNEQFF.

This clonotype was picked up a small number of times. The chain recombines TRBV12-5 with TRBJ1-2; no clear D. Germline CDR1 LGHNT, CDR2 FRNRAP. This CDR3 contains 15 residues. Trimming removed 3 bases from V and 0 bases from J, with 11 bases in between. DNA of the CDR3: TGTGCTAGTGGTTTAGCGGACCCGGCTAACTATGGCTACACCTTC. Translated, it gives CASGLADPANYGYTF. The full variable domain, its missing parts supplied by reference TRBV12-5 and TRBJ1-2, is DARVTQTPRHKVTEMGQEVTMRCQPILGHNTVFWYRQTMMQGLELLAYFRNRAPLDDSGMPKDRFSAEMPDATLATLKIQPSEPRDSAVYFCASGLADPANYGYTFGSGTRLTVV.

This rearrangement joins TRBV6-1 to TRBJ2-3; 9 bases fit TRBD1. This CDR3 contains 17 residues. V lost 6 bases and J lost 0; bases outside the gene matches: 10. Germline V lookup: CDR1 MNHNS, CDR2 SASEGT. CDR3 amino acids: CASSTFPGQGSTDTQYF. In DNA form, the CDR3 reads TGTGCCAGCAGCACGTTTCCGGGACAGGGAAGCACAGATACGCAGTATTTT.

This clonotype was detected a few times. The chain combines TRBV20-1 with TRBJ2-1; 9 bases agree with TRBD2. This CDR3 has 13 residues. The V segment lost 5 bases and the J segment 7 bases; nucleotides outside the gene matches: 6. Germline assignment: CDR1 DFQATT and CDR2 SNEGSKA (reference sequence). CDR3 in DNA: TGCAGTGCTCCTAGCGGGAATATGAATGAGCAGTTCTTC. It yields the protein CSAPSGNMNEQFF.

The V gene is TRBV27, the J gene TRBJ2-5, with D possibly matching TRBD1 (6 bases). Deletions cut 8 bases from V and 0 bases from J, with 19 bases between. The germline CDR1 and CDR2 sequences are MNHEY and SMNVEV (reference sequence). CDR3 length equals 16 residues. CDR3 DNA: TGTGCCAGCTTGGCCGAGGAACAGGGATACCAAGAGACCCAGTACTTC. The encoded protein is CASLAEEQGYQETQYF.

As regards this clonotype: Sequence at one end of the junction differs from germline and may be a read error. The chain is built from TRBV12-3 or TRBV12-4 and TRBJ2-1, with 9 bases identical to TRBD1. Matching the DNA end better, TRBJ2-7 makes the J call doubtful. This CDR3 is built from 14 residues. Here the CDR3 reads CAGRRTGAYNEQYF. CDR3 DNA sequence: TGTGCCGGCAGACGGACAGGGGCGTACAATGAGCAGTACTTC.

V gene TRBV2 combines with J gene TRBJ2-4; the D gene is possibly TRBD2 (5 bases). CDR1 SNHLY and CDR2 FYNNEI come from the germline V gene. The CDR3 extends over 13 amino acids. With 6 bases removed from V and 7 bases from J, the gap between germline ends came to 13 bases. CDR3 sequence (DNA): TGTGCCAGCAGGCCGGGAACGGCTAACATTCAGTACTTC. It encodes CASRPGTANIQYF. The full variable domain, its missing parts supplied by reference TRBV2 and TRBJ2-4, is EPEVTQTPSHQVTQMGQEVILRCVPISNHLYFYWYRQILGQKVEFLVSFYNNEISEKSEIFDDQFSVERPDGSNFTLKIRSTKLEDSAMYFCASRPGTANIQYFGAGTRLSVL.